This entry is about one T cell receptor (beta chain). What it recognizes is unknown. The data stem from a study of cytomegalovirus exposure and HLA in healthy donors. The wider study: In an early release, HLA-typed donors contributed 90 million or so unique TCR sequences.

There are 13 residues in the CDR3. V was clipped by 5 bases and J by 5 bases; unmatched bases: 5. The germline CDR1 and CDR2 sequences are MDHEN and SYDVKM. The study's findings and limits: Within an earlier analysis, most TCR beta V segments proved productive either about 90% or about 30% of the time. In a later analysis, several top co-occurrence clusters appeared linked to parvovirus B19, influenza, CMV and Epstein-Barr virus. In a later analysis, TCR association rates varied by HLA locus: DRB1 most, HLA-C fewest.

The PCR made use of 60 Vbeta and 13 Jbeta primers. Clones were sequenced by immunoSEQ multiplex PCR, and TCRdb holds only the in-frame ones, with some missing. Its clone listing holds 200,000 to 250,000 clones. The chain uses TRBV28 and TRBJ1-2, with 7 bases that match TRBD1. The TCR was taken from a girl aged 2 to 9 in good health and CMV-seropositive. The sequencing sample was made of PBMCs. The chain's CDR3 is CASSHGTAYGYTF. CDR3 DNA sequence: TGTGCCAGCAGTCATGGGACAGCTTATGGCTACACCTTC.